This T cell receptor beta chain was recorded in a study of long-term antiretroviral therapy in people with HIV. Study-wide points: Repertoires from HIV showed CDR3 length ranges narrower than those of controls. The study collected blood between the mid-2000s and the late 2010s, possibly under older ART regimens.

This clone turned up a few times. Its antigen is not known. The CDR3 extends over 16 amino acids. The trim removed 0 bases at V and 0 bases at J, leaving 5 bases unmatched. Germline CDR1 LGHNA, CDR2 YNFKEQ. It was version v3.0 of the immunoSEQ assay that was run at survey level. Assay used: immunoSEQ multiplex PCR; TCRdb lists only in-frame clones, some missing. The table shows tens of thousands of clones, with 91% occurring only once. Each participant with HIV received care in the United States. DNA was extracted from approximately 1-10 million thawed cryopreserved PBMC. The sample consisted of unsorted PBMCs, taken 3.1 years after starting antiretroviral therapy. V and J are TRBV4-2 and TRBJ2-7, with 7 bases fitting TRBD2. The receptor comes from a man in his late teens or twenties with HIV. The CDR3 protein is CASSQDLAEGSYEQYF. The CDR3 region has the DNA TGTGCCAGCAGCCAAGATCTAGCGGAGGGCTCCTACGAGCAGTACTTC.